This entry lists 30 T cell receptor beta chains sequenced from one sample in a study of beta chain features in type 1 diabetes (dated 2018 in TCRdb). The full study reports these points: A moderate but significant shortening of TCRB CDR3 length was observed in type 1 diabetes patients in all four CD4+ subsets.

No antigen has been assigned to these receptors. Libraries were made using the immunoSEQ multiplex PCR assay. The High Capacity cDNA Reverse Transcription Kit was used to reverse transcribe all of the isolated RNA, meaning that expressed TCRB transcripts were what got sequenced. TCRdb stores this immuneACCESS table with in-frame sequences only. Part of the clones is absent; in the studies checked, under half of the shortfall reflects unresolved V genes, and no reason is known for the rest. Present in this sample are over 650,000 clones, about 14% of which were seen just once. The ten largest account for 0.035% to 0.045% of the sample. Sequencing was performed on naive CD4+ T cells from blood. Reading the label with the study, this specimen's cell subset or site is: true naive CD4+ T cells. These receptors all stem from a man younger than 35 with type 1 diabetes.

This clone was observed a few times. This chain connects TRBV29-1 to TRBJ1-2; D perhaps matches TRBD1 (5 bases). Trimming cost V 1 base and J 1 base, with 16 bases left between them. The CDR3 covers 16 residues. Germline CDR1 and CDR2: SQVTM and ANQGSEA. CDR3 bases: TGCAGCGTTGAAGCCCCGGCAGGGAGCGGTAACTATGGCTACACCTTC. This gives the protein CSVEAPAGSGNYGYTF.

The V gene is TRBV6-1, the J gene TRBJ2-2, with 8 bases matching TRBD1. V shed 4 bases and J 2 bases; nucleotides not matched to a gene: 3. The CDR3 has 15 residues. CDR1 is MNHNS, CDR2 SASEGT, per germline. The CDR3 spells CASSGDRGNTGELFF. In nucleotides, the CDR3 is TGTGCCAGCAGTGGCGACAGGGGAAACACCGGGGAGCTGTTTTTT.

CDR3 in amino acids: CASSPADSPLHF. Here the CDR3 DNA reads TGTGCCAGCAGCCCTGCTGATTCACCCCTCCACTTT. The V call is TRBV7-9, the J call TRBJ1-6; D is unresolved. Germline CDR1 and CDR2: SEHNR and FQNEAQ (reference sequence). The CDR3 covers 12 residues. With 5 bases removed from V and 8 bases from J, the gap between germline ends came to 7 bases.

The V gene is TRBV30, the J gene TRBJ2-5; 8 bases line up with TRBD2. With V trimmed by 7 bases and J by 2 bases, 9 bases remained unmatched. Germline V CDR1 and CDR2: GTSNPN, SVGIG (reference sequence). CDR3 size: 14 residues. CDR3 region: CASGSAGGQETQYF. As DNA, the CDR3 is TGTGCCTCGGGGTCGGCGGGAGGACAAGAGACCCAGTACTTC.

This clone was found a few times. This sequence joins TRBV2 and TRBJ1-3; D unclear. CDR1 and CDR2 from the germline V gene are SNHLY and FYNNEI. Trimming stripped 2 bases from V and 4 bases from J, with 9 bases between. The CDR3 loop spans 14 amino acids. CDR3 bases: TGTGCCAGCAGTGAAATAGGGCCCGGAAACACCATATATTTT. It translates to CASSEIGPGNTIYF.

This rearrangement joins TRBV30 to TRBJ2-3; no clear D gene. CDR3 length: 13 residues. Trimming left V 2 bases short and J 1 base short, with 7 bases between. CDR1 and CDR2 from the germline V gene are GTSNPN and SVGIG (reference sequence). This CDR3 is CAWSRPGTDTQYF. CDR3 nucleotide sequence: TGTGCCTGGAGTCGACCGGGCACAGATACGCAGTATTTT.

This clone was picked up a small number of times. V gene TRBV2 combines with J gene TRBJ1-5; TRBD1 agrees at 7 bases. The CDR3 covers 13 residues. CDR1 is SNHLY and CDR2 is FYNNEI in the germline V gene. V gave up 6 bases and J gave up 6 bases; unmatched junction bases: 5. This chain's CDR3 is CASSLDRVQPQHF. The CDR3 region has the DNA TGTGCCAGCAGCTTAGACAGGGTTCAGCCCCAGCATTTT.

The chain combines TRBV29-1 with TRBJ2-1; 12 bases agree with TRBD2. The V gene's germline CDR1 is SQVTM and CDR2 ANQGSEA. The CDR3 runs 15 residues. V was clipped by 5 bases and J by 4 bases; unmatched bases: 6. The CDR3 nucleotides read TGCAGCGTTCCTAGCGGGGGGGGATATTACAATGAGCAGTTCTTC. Protein sequence: CSVPSGGGYYNEQFF.

The rearrangement uses TRBV25-1 and TRBJ2-7, with D maybe TRBD1 (7 bases). The CDR3 runs 14 residues. Germline V gene sequence: CDR1 MGHDK, CDR2 SYGVNS. V was pared by 5 bases and J by 9 bases, with 20 bases between. The CDR3 spells CASSSGQGGPGQYF. For the CDR3, the DNA is TGTGCCAGCAGTTCCGGCCAGGGGGGACCCGGGCAGTACTTC.

This clone came up a few times. The chain carries TRBV18 and TRBJ1-5, with D possibly being TRBD1 (5 bases). Trimming removed 3 bases at V and 5 bases at J, with 20 bases between. This CDR3 is built from 17 residues. Germline V gives CDR1 KGHSH, CDR2 LQKENI. CDR3 DNA: TGTGCCAGCTCACCTACTAACATCATTAGGGGCGATCAGCCCCAGCATTTT. Translated, it gives CASSPTNIIRGDQPQHF.

The J gene is TRBJ1-1, the V gene TRBV28; D is unresolved. Looked up from germline, CDR1 is MDHEN and CDR2 is SYDVKM. The ends were cut back, 6 bases at V and 7 bases at J, with 12 bases in the middle. This CDR3 is built from 12 residues. The CDR3 is CASSRVKSEAFF. CDR3 in DNA: TGTGCCAGCAGCCGCGTGAAAAGTGAAGCTTTCTTT.

The chain recombines TRBV30 with TRBJ1-1; D ambiguous. V lost 2 bases, J lost 0 bases, and 7 bases lay in between. The CDR3 sequence is 13 residues long. CDR1 and CDR2 from the germline V gene are GTSNPN and SVGIG (reference sequence). The chain's CDR3 is CAWSRRMNTEAFF. DNA for the CDR3: TGTGCCTGGAGTAGGAGGATGAACACTGAAGCTTTCTTT.

V gene TRBV20-1 combines with J gene TRBJ1-5; no reliable D call. The CDR3 has 11 residues. V lost 5 bases, J lost 4 bases, and 6 bases lay in between. Germline loops: CDR1 DFQATT, CDR2 SNEGSKA (reference sequence). CDR3 in DNA: TGCAGTGCTGGTTGGAATCAGCCCCAGCATTTT. Protein product: CSAGWNQPQHF.

This chain joins TRBV19 and TRBJ1-2; no firm D call. The CDR3 is 14 residues long. Germline V lookup: CDR1 LNHDA, CDR2 SQIVND (reference sequence). Trimming removed 6 bases at V and 4 bases at J, with 15 bases between. The CDR3 DNA reads TGTGCCAGTAGCTCCCCAGGAGAGTTCTATGGCTACACCTTC. Its protein is CASSSPGEFYGYTF.

Written as DNA, the CDR3 is TGTGCCAGTAGTAGAGGGGGTTCTGACAATCAGCCCCAGCATTTT. Protein sequence: CASSRGGSDNQPQHF. The chain couples TRBV19 to TRBJ1-5, with D possibly being TRBD1 (6 bases). Trimming pared 4 bases from V and 3 bases from J, leaving 13 bases between. CDR1 is LNHDA and CDR2 is SQIVND in the germline V gene (reference sequence). The CDR3 is made up of 15 amino acids.

This clone was counted between two and nine times. The chain has TRBV29-1 and TRBJ2-5, with 7 bases aligning to TRBD2. After removal of 5 bases from V and 2 bases from J, the junction contained 8 bases not matched to a gene. This CDR3 is 14 amino acids long. Per germline, CDR1 SQVTM and CDR2 ANQGSEA. CDR3 nucleotide sequence: TGCAGCGTTCTAGGGCTAGCGGAACAAGAGACCCAGTACTTC. Its protein product is CSVLGLAEQETQYF.

The chain recombines TRBV30 with TRBJ1-2; TRBD1 agrees at 10 bases. This CDR3 contains 14 residues. Per germline, CDR1 GTSNPN and CDR2 SVGIG (reference sequence). Trimming took 3 bases from V and 5 from J; bases not matched to a gene: 6. The CDR3 bases are TGTGCCTGGAGAGACAGGGGGCGACCGTATGGCTACACCTTC. Amino acids: CAWRDRGRPYGYTF.

This clone was picked up a small number of times. One end of the junction fails to match germline, which may point to a read error. The rearrangement uses TRBV27 and TRBJ2-1; 8 bases match TRBD1. This CDR3 has 14 amino acids. CDR1 and CDR2 (germline): MNHEY, SMNVEV (reference sequence). CDR3 protein: CASSRYDRGSPWVF. In DNA form, the CDR3 reads TGTGCCAGCAGCAGATACGACAGGGGCTCACCGTGGGTCTTC.

This clone has a handful of counts. The chain uses TRBV11-2 and TRBJ2-3, with D tentatively TRBD2 (6 bases). Germline V lookup: CDR1 SGHAT, CDR2 FQNNGV. CDR3 length equals 14 residues. V was trimmed by 5 bases and J by 3 bases, leaving 12 bases between them. The CDR3 protein is CASSVRGGTDTQYF. In DNA form, the CDR3 reads TGTGCCAGCAGCGTTCGTGGGGGGACAGATACGCAGTATTTT.

This clone turned up a few times. V gene TRBV28 combines with J gene TRBJ1-1; D ambiguous. The germline V gene has CDR1 MDHEN and CDR2 SYDVKM. This CDR3 has 12 residues. V dropped 7 bases and J dropped 4 bases, with 10 bases sitting between them. CDR3 DNA sequence: TGTGCCAGCAACTCGGGCCGCACTGAAGCTTTCTTT. Residues: CASNSGRTEAFF. The full variable domain, rest sourced from reference TRBV28 and TRBJ1-1, is DVKVTQSSRYLVKRTGEKVFLECVQDMDHENMFWYRQDPGLGLRLIYFSYDVKMKEKGDIPEGYSVSREKKERFSLILESASTNQTSMYLCASNSGRTEAFFGQGTRLTVV.

This chain joins TRBV7-2 and TRBJ2-7; either TRBD1 or TRBD2 may fit D (5 bases each). Germline values: CDR1 SGHTA, CDR2 FQGNSA. The CDR3 sequence is 16 residues long. V was shortened by 0 bases and J by 3 bases, with 15 bases between the two germline ends. CDR3 amino acids: CASSLALSGTLYEQYF. CDR3 nucleotides: TGTGCCAGCAGCTTAGCGCTTTCAGGGACCCTCTACGAGCAGTACTTC.

This clone was counted only a few times. This chain's CDR3 is CASSGITGNTEAFF. Written as DNA, the CDR3 is TGTGCCAGCAGCGGTATTACAGGGAACACTGAAGCTTTCTTT. The chain is built from TRBV7-9 and TRBJ1-1, with a possible D match to TRBD1 (5 bases). Trimming took 5 bases from V and 1 from J, leaving 11 bases between them. The CDR3 sequence is 14 residues long. Per germline, CDR1 SEHNR and CDR2 FQNEAQ (reference sequence).

This clone turned up a few times. The chain uses TRBV5-1 and TRBJ2-1; 12 nucleotides match TRBD2. Germline V gene sequence: CDR1 SGHRS, CDR2 YFSETQ. With V trimmed by 0 bases and J by 6 bases, 1 base remained unmatched. This CDR3 region has 15 residues. The CDR3 DNA reads TGCGCCAGCAGCTTGGAACTAGCGGGAGGCAATGAGCAGTTCTTC. Its protein is CASSLELAGGNEQFF.

Only a few counts were recorded for this clone. The chain joins TRBV15 to TRBJ2-1, with 11 positions matching TRBD2. V gave up 5 bases and J gave up 0 bases; unmatched junction bases: 9. CDR3 length: 18 amino acids. Germline V gene sequence: CDR1 LNHNV, CDR2 YYDKDF (reference sequence). CDR3 nucleotide sequence: TGTGCCACCAGCGGGCGACTAGCGGGAAAGAGCTCCTACAATGAGCAGTTCTTC. Translating gives CATSGRLAGKSSYNEQFF.

V is TRBV29-1 and J is TRBJ1-2; D remains unclear. Germline V gene data show CDR1 as SQVTM and CDR2 as ANQGSEA. V lost 4 bases and J lost 1, with 10 bases in between. This CDR3 spans 13 amino acids. The DNA of the CDR3 is TGCAGCGTTGTTGGCACAATTAACTATGGCTACACCTTC. Translating it yields CSVVGTINYGYTF.

The rearrangement links TRBV28 to TRBJ2-2, with D maybe TRBD2 (7 bases). CDR1 and CDR2 from the germline V gene are MDHEN and SYDVKM. Trimming removed 3 bases from V and 8 bases from J, with 13 bases in between. The CDR3 has 14 residues. The CDR3 sequence: CASSFSGGVGELFF. DNA of the CDR3: TGTGCCAGCAGTTTCTCGGGGGGCGTAGGGGAGCTGTTTTTT. The complete variable domain, with remaining parts taken from reference TRBV28 and TRBJ2-2, reads DVKVTQSSRYLVKRTGEKVFLECVQDMDHENMFWYRQDPGLGLRLIYFSYDVKMKEKGDIPEGYSVSREKKERFSLILESASTNQTSMYLCASSFSGGVGELFFGEGSRLTVL.

The CDR3 sequence: CASSSQGDVEAFF. CDR3 bases: TGTGCCAGCAGCTCTCAGGGTGATGTTGAGGCTTTCTTT. This rearrangement joins TRBV7-2 to TRBJ1-1; TRBD1 might be the D (5 bases). V lost 4 bases and J 11 bases, leaving 17 bases between the germline ends. This CDR3 is 13 amino acids long. The germline V gene encodes CDR1 SGHTA and CDR2 FQGNSA.

This clone was detected only a few times. The chain is built from TRBV7-9 and TRBJ2-1, with TRBD1 as a possible D gene (5 bases). The V end lost 5 bases, the J end lost 4 bases, and 9 bases lay between the germline ends. The V gene's germline CDR1 is SEHNR and CDR2 FQNEAQ (reference sequence). This CDR3 comprises 13 residues. DNA of the CDR3: TGTGCCAGCAGCAACCAGGGTTACAATGAGCAGTTCTTC. Amino acid sequence: CASSNQGYNEQFF.

This clone was detected only a few times. This rearrangement joins TRBV6-5 to TRBJ2-7; D gene ambiguous. V lost 5 bases to trimming and J lost 4 bases, with 9 bases between them. The CDR3 runs to 12 residues. Germline V gene data show CDR1 as MNHEY and CDR2 as SVGAGI. The CDR3 DNA sequence: TGTGCCAGCAGTGTCCCCAATTACGAGCAGTACTTC. As protein: CASSVPNYEQYF.

This clone was counted between two and nine times. The chain couples TRBV4-3 to TRBJ1-1, with a tentative D call TRBD1 (5 bases). Germline CDR1 LGHNA, CDR2 YSLEER. Trimming removed 1 base from V and 0 bases from J, with 9 bases in between. This CDR3 is built from 15 residues. CDR3: CASSQGYRMNTEAFF. The CDR3 region has the DNA TGCGCCAGCAGCCAAGGGTACAGGATGAACACTGAAGCTTTCTTT.